The text below deals with one TCR beta chain. No antigen is known for it. TCRdb ran MiXCR on the RT-PCR reads and lists one entry per CDR3 protein. Of 2,500 to 3,000 distinct CDR3 sequences listed, about 90% are singletons. This entry belongs to a study of yellow fever vaccine responses in identical twins. General study points: Twins reportedly mounted vaccine T cell responses that seemed partly convergent, partly personalized.

V was clipped by 7 bases and J by 7 bases, with 14 bases between them. This CDR3 spans 12 amino acids. CDR1 and CDR2 from the germline V gene are SNHLY and FYNNEI. The sequences come from T cells from blood (PBMCs), unsorted or a sorted subset (not recorded which), collected before or after yellow fever vaccination (not recorded which). The clonotype comes from a female donor who received the yellow fever vaccine. V usage is TRBV2 and J usage is TRBJ2-7; D may be TRBD1 (5 bases). The CDR3 here is CASIIGRDEQYF. In DNA, the CDR3 is TGTGCCAGCATTATCGGCAGGGATGAGCAGTACTTC.